The 28 T cell receptor beta chains below all came from one sample that was sequenced in a study of control samples from healthy donors and cancer patients. The table came from immunoSEQ multiplex PCR; TCRdb's copy has only in-frame clones and leaves some out. The top ten clones hold 6% to 8% of a sample with about 110,000 clones, roughly 92% of them seen once. Specimen: blood. Receptors originate from a woman aged 18-29 years in good health.

The chain employs TRBV18 and TRBJ1-2; possible D gene TRBD1, 5 bases. This CDR3 contains 16 residues. The V and J ends lost 0 bases and 4 bases respectively, with 15 bases between them. From germline, CDR1 is KGHSH and CDR2 LQKENI. The CDR3: CASSPPYSEGSYGYTF. The CDR3 coding sequence is TGTGCCAGCTCACCACCTTATTCTGAGGGGTCCTATGGCTACACCTTC.

The V gene is TRBV24-1, the J gene TRBJ2-5; D not certain. This CDR3 has 15 amino acids. The V end was cut by 4 bases, the J end by 1 base, with 12 bases between. The germline V gene encodes CDR1 KGHDR and CDR2 SFDVKD. In DNA form, the CDR3 reads TGTGCCACCAGTGAAAGAGGCCGTCTCCAAGAGACCCAGTACTTC. It translates to CATSERGRLQETQYF.

V usage is TRBV6-5 and J usage is TRBJ1-6; TRBD1 matches at 8 bases. After removal of 6 bases from V and 9 bases from J, the junction contained 7 bases not matched to a gene. CDR3 length: 14 residues. CDR1 MNHEY and CDR2 SVGAGI come from the germline V gene. CDR3 region: CASSGQGRISPLHF. CDR3 coding DNA: TGTGCCAGCAGCGGACAGGGAAGGATTTCACCCCTCCACTTT.

This sequence joins TRBV21-1 and TRBJ1-2. TRBV21-1 is a pseudogene segment. The CDR3 length is 14 residues. The CDR3: CASSSEETNYGYTF. The CDR3, as DNA: TGTGCCAGCAGCAGCGAGGAGACTAACTATGGCTACACCTTC.

This rearrangement joins TRBV30 to TRBJ1-2; 9 bases fit TRBD1. Trimming at V came to 2 bases and at J to 8 bases, leaving 6 bases not matched to a gene. The CDR3 has 13 amino acids. The germline V gene encodes CDR1 GTSNPN and CDR2 SVGIG (reference sequence). The CDR3 nucleotides read TGTGCCTGGAGTAGCGACAGGGGGGTCGGCTACACCTTC. Protein: CAWSSDRGVGYTF.

The J gene is TRBJ2-7, the V gene TRBV5-1; 13 nucleotides match TRBD2. CDR3 size: 13 residues. V trimming: 7 bases; J trimming: 3 bases; junction bases outside the gene matches: 1. CDR1 and CDR2 (germline): SGHRS, YFSETQ. The DNA of the CDR3 is TGCGCCAGCGGACTAGCGGGAGACTACGAGCAGTACTTC. As protein: CASGLAGDYEQYF.

The genes are TRBV7-9 and TRBJ2-2, with D unclear. The V gene's germline CDR1 is SEHNR and CDR2 FQNEAQ (reference sequence). This CDR3 spans 16 amino acids. V lost 2 bases to trimming and J lost 0 bases, with 10 bases between them. The CDR3 spells CASSLTPTPNTGELFF. For the CDR3, the DNA is TGTGCCAGCAGCTTAACCCCCACTCCGAACACCGGGGAGCTGTTTTTT.

The rearrangement uses TRBV6-2 or TRBV6-3 and TRBJ1-5; the D gene is possibly TRBD1 (6 bases). Germline CDR1 reads MNHEY; CDR2 reads SVGEGT. With 0 bases removed from V and 0 bases from J, the gap between germline ends came to 18 bases. The CDR3 sequence is 19 residues long. The CDR3 sequence is CASSYSLFGGRDSNQPQHF. The CDR3, as DNA: TGTGCCAGCAGTTACTCGCTATTCGGGGGCAGGGATAGCAATCAGCCCCAGCATTTT.

CDR3 loop: CASSLVQTSYEQYF. Here the CDR3 DNA reads TGTGCCAGCAGCTTGGTTCAGACCAGCTACGAGCAGTACTTC. V gene TRBV5-8 combines with J gene TRBJ2-7; D unresolved. Germline CDR1 and CDR2: SGHTS and YDEGEE. V shed 0 bases and J shed 3 bases, with 10 bases lying between them. CDR3 length equals 14 residues.

The DNA of the CDR3 is TGTGCCAGCAGCGTAGAAAACAGGGATTCACCCCTCCACTTT. Translating it yields CASSVENRDSPLHF. V is TRBV9 and J is TRBJ1-6; TRBD1 is a possible D gene (6 bases). The germline CDR1 and CDR2 sequences are SGDLS and YYNGEE. The CDR3 spans 14 residues. The V end was cut by 0 bases, the J end by 8 bases, with 9 bases between.

V is TRBV7-6 and J is TRBJ2-3; TRBD2 matches at 13 bases. The CDR3 totals 16 residues. J lost 3 bases, V lost 4 bases, and 4 bases had no gene match. Germline values: CDR1 SGHVS, CDR2 FNYEAQ. CDR3 protein: CASSSPTSGGTDTQYF. CDR3 bases: TGTGCCAGCAGCTCCCCGACTAGCGGGGGGACAGATACGCAGTATTTT.

This clone was recorded only once. The CDR3 loop reads CSGVGRGRDTEAFF. In DNA, the CDR3 is TGCAGCGGGGTTGGGCGGGGACGGGACACTGAAGCTTTCTTT. The rearrangement joins TRBV29-1 to TRBJ1-1; weak D call: TRBD1 (5 bases). Germline assignment: CDR1 SQVTM and CDR2 ANQGSEA. This CDR3 comprises 14 residues. The V gene lost 7 bases and the J gene lost 3 bases, with 18 bases spanning the gap.

The chain carries TRBV11-2 and TRBJ2-1; maybe TRBD2 (6 bases). This CDR3 comprises 16 residues. The germline gives CDR1 SGHAT, CDR2 FQNNGV. V gave up 1 base and J gave up 7 bases, with 17 bases separating them. This CDR3 is CASSLGAVAAPNEQFF. The CDR3 coding sequence is TGTGCCAGCAGCTTAGGCGCCGTAGCGGCTCCAAATGAGCAGTTCTTC. Drawing the rest from reference TRBV11-2 and TRBJ2-1, the complete variable domain is EAGVAQSPRYKIIEKRQSVAFWCNPISGHATLYWYQQILGQGPKLLIQFQNNGVVDDSQLPKDRFSAERLKGVDSTLKIQPAKLEDSAVYLCASSLGAVAAPNEQFFGPGTRLTVL.

This rearrangement joins TRBV19 to TRBJ2-3, with TRBD1 matching 8 bases. The V gene's germline CDR1 is LNHDA and CDR2 SQIVND (reference sequence). J lost 6 bases, V lost 5 bases, and 10 bases had no gene match. The CDR3 totals 15 residues. The DNA for the CDR3 is TGTGCCAGTAGTGTCGACAGGGGTACCGGGGATACGCAGTATTTT. It yields the protein CASSVDRGTGDTQYF.

The chain recombines TRBV3-1 (or the pseudogene TRBV3-2) with TRBJ1-2; D unclear. CDR3 length: 14 residues. The germline V gene encodes CDR1 LGHDT and CDR2 YNNKEL (reference sequence). V was cut by 1 base and J by 3 bases, with 9 bases left in between. The CDR3 spells CASSQGNIDYGYTF. The CDR3 nucleotides are TGTGCCAGCAGCCAAGGGAACATAGACTATGGCTACACCTTC.

The chain links TRBV24-1 to TRBJ2-6; D call uncertain. Germline V gene sequence: CDR1 KGHDR, CDR2 SFDVKD. Trimming removed 3 bases at V and 0 bases at J, with 5 bases between. The CDR3 runs 15 residues. CDR3 coding DNA: TGTGCCACCAGTGATGGGATCTCTGGGGCCAACGTCCTGACTTTC. Translated, it gives CATSDGISGANVLTF.

DNA for the CDR3: TGTGCCAGCAGCCTATTGGGGGTGACTAGCGAGAGCGGGGAGCTGTTTTTT. Encoded protein: CASSLLGVTSESGELFF. The chain recombines TRBV7-2 with TRBJ2-2, with 8 bases identical to TRBD2. The V segment lost 5 bases and the J segment 7 bases; nucleotides outside the gene matches: 15. The CDR3 has 17 amino acids. The germline V gene encodes CDR1 SGHTA and CDR2 FQGNSA.

J is TRBJ2-7 and V is TRBV28, with D tentatively TRBD2 (6 bases). Germline V lookup: CDR1 MDHEN, CDR2 SYDVKM. This CDR3 has 13 amino acids. Trimming took off 8 bases at V and 1 base at J, with 12 bases between the two ends. The DNA for the CDR3 is TGTGCCAGCGATGGCGGGGAATCCTACGAGCAGTACTTC. This sequence encodes CASDGGESYEQYF.

V and J are TRBV23-1 and TRBJ1-1, with TRBD1 as a possible D gene (6 bases). TRBV23-1 qualifies as an ORF whose function is uncertain. The V end was cut by 4 bases, the J end by 1 base, with 16 bases between. The CDR3 is 16 residues long. The CDR3 loop reads CASSLPGGQKNTEAFF. DNA of the CDR3: TGCGCCAGCAGTCTCCCGGGGGGACAAAAGAACACTGAAGCTTTCTTT.

The V and J genes are TRBV9 and TRBJ2-1; 12 nucleotides align to TRBD2. V was pared by 2 bases and J by 9 bases, with 3 bases of the junction left unmatched. The CDR3 has 14 amino acids. Germline loops: CDR1 SGDLS, CDR2 YYNGEE. As DNA, the CDR3 is TGTGCCAGCAGCGTGACTAGCGGGGGTGGTGAGCAGTTCTTC. This gives the protein CASSVTSGGGEQFF.

The chain links TRBV6-6 to TRBJ2-5, with TRBD2 matching over 8 bases. In germline, CDR1 is MNHNY, CDR2 SVGAGI (reference sequence). This CDR3 is built from 10 residues. Trimming at V came to 8 bases and at J to 12 bases, leaving 5 bases not matched to a gene. CDR3 DNA: TGTGCCAGCGGCGAAGCGGGAGAGTACTTC. Amino acids: CASGEAGEYF.

The sample holds one count of this clone. J is TRBJ2-3 and V is TRBV27, with D maybe TRBD1 (6 bases). CDR1 MNHEY and CDR2 SMNVEV come from the germline V gene (reference sequence). Trimming shortened V by 3 bases and J by 14 bases, and 24 bases separated the two germline ends. This CDR3 spans 15 amino acids. The CDR3 DNA is TGTGCCAGCAGTTTCTACGGGACACCGGGATTATCTACGTATTTT. This codes for CASSFYGTPGLSTYF.

This rearrangement joins TRBV7-9 to TRBJ1-3, with D hard to call. Germline V gives CDR1 SEHNR, CDR2 FQNEAQ (reference sequence). The CDR3 is made up of 13 amino acids. The V gene lost 1 base and the J gene lost 1 base, with 2 bases spanning the gap. CDR3 nucleotides: TGTGCCAGCAGCTTAGATTCTGGAAACACCATATATTTT. Amino acid sequence: CASSLDSGNTIYF. The whole variable domain, remainder taken from reference TRBV7-9 and TRBJ1-3, is DTGVSQNPRHKITKRGQNVTFRCDPISEHNRLYWYRQTLGQGPEFLTYFQNEAQLEKSRLLSDRFSAERPKGSFSTLEIQRTEQGDSAMYLCASSLDSGNTIYFGEGSWLTVV.

This chain connects TRBV29-1 to TRBJ1-1; weak D call: TRBD1 (5 bases). Germline V CDR1 and CDR2: SQVTM, ANQGSEA. Trimming removed 0 bases at V and 11 bases at J, with 13 bases between. This CDR3 spans 12 amino acids. The DNA of the CDR3 is TGCAGCGTTGAAGATCCAGGGAATCGGGCTTTCTTT. Translated, it gives CSVEDPGNRAFF.

Points on this clone: The same CDR3 arises from other DNA sequences in this sample as well. The CDR3 is CASSLEGRGNSPLHF. CDR3 bases: TGTGCCAGCAGCTTAGAGGGCAGGGGTAATTCACCCCTCCACTTT. The chain employs TRBV7-2 and TRBJ1-6, with a possible D match to TRBD1 (6 bases). The CDR3 covers 15 residues. Germline lookup yields CDR1 SGHTA and CDR2 FQGNSA. The V and J ends lost 1 base and 6 bases respectively, with 10 bases between them.

J is TRBJ1-1 and V is TRBV29-1; D uncertain. In germline, CDR1 is SQVTM, CDR2 ANQGSEA. The CDR3 runs 11 residues. Trimming left V 6 bases short and J 2 bases short, with 7 bases between. Here the CDR3 reads CSVPDNTEAFF. In DNA form, the CDR3 reads TGCAGCGTACCAGATAACACTGAAGCTTTCTTT.

This chain connects TRBV12-3 or TRBV12-4 to TRBJ1-2; 7 nucleotides match TRBD1. V lost 5 bases to trimming and J lost 6 bases; unmatched junction nucleotides: 6. This CDR3 is 13 amino acids long. The CDR3 DNA follows: TGTGCCAGCAGTCCCCAGGGGGTCGATGGCTACACCTTC. It yields the protein CASSPQGVDGYTF.

V usage is TRBV7-2 and J usage is TRBJ2-3, with 7 bases lining up with TRBD2. V was clipped by 3 bases and J by 1 base; unmatched bases: 4. Germline assignment: CDR1 SGHTA and CDR2 FQGNSA. CDR3 size: 15 residues. CDR3 bases: TGTGCCAGCAGCTTGGTGGGAGGGGGCACAGATACGCAGTATTTT. This codes for CASSLVGGGTDTQYF.